Here is one T cell receptor beta chain with its context. Antigen unknown. The CDR3 extends over 15 amino acids. V lost 4 bases and J lost 8, with 21 bases in between. Germline CDR1 GTSNPN, CDR2 SVGIG (reference sequence). The data were obtained in a study of shared clonotypes between healthy human individuals. Study findings and constraints: Sequencing depth was predicted to influence how clonotypes are shared among donors.

Only CD45RO-negative cells positively selected for CCR7 counted as naive CD8 cells, so terminally differentiated effector memory CD45RA+ cells were excluded. Data came from immunoSEQ multiplex PCR; TCRdb stores just in-frame clones and leaves some out. Of approximately 1.9 million clones in the sample, 90% to 95% were seen once. This chain uses TRBV30 with TRBJ2-1, with D perhaps being TRBD1 or TRBD2 (5 bases each). Sequenced input: naive CD8+ T cells from PBMCs. The sequence was collected from a man younger than 30 in good health. Some clones in this sample may be carry-over from other donors' samples. The CDR3 DNA reads TGTGCCTGGACCCTGGGACGGCAGCTACTCGATGAGCAGTTCTTC. Its translation is CAWTLGRQLLDEQFF.